This entry is about one TCR beta chain. The data stem from a study of cytomegalovirus exposure and HLA in healthy donors. The CDR3 has 17 residues. V lost 4 bases, J lost 5 bases, and 17 bases stayed unmatched. Germline CDR1 is PRHDT and CDR2 is FYEKMQ (reference sequence). 60 Vbeta and 13 Jbeta primers were used in PCR. TCRdb's copy holds only in-frame clones and misses some; the assay was immunoSEQ multiplex PCR. The sample holds about 130,000 clones; about two thirds are singletons and the top ten take approximately 3.5%. The rearrangement joins TRBV13 to TRBJ2-7; TRBD2 aligns across 7 bases. The receptor was isolated from a man under 40 in good health and CMV-seronegative. The sequenced sample consisted of PBMCs. CDR3 loop: CASSSPFGLTGRNEQYF. DNA of the CDR3: TGTGCCAGCAGCTCCCCGTTTGGTCTTACCGGGAGGAACGAGCAGTACTTC.